Listed below are T cell receptor beta chains from one sample, sequenced in a study of cytomegalovirus exposure and HLA in healthy donors. Assay: immunoSEQ multiplex PCR; the TCRdb copy retains only in-frame clones and omits some. Reported are some 76,000 clones; the ten largest clones contain over 4.5%. The sample taken for sequencing was PBMCs. The source is a man in his forties or fifties in good health and CMV-seronegative. Each CDR3 is given with its conserved first and last residue. Fields, in order: J gene, V gene, CDR3 protein.

>TRBJ1-1|TRBV5-5
CASVPGFRKNTEAFF
>TRBJ2-7|TRBV30
CAWSGTSGKDEQYF
>TRBJ2-1|TRBV11-2
CASSLAGGAYNEQFF
>TRBJ2-7|TRBV11-2
CASSLSTGGNYEQYF
>TRBJ2-7|TRBV7-8
CATSGRGTSGRANEQYF
>TRBJ1-2|TRBV7-9
CASSQGGGEGYTF
>TRBJ2-5|TRBV5-6
CASSSLAGQETQYF
>TRBJ2-3|TRBV7-9
CASSPRPSGLTDTQYF
>TRBJ2-1|TRBV5-4
CASSSRLAGDIYNEQFF
>TRBJ2-7|TRBV6-1
CASSTTRQGYEQYF
>TRBJ2-1|TRBV4-3
CASSQDRIPYNEQFF
>TRBJ2-1|TRBV19
CASTEGRLPGQGRNEQFF
>TRBJ2-5|TRBV5-1
CASRMTSGGQETQYF
>TRBJ1-1|TRBV7-9
CASSKGQGIAEAFF
>TRBJ2-2|TRBV27
CASSLYLSGELFF
>TRBJ2-7|TRBV28
CASSELGTIIYEQYF
>TRBJ1-5|TRBV15
CATSRDRAYQPQHF
>TRBJ2-1|TRBV29-1
CSARLAGGRDEQFF
>TRBJ2-5|TRBV5-1
CASYGQGQETQYF
>TRBJ1-2|TRBV5-6
CASSLGTANYGYTF
>TRBJ2-2|TRBV7-7
CASSPRTGANTGELFF
>TRBJ1-5|TRBV6-1
CASSPQDSNQPQHF
>TRBJ2-5|TRBV11-2
CASSLDLGGTETQYF
>TRBJ2-7|TRBV11-2
CASSLVIYEQYF
>.|TRBV5-1
CASSLGLGGYYEQYF
>TRBJ2-7|TRBV5-6
CASSLDGGPHYEQYF
>TRBJ1-6|TRBV5-8
CASSPEGQLWSGYNSPLHF
>TRBJ1-4|TRBV7-8
CASSGRTGDREKLFF
>TRBJ2-5|TRBV7-2
CASSLGAGGGETQYF
>TRBJ2-3|TRBV2
CASSEYPRDTQYF
>TRBJ2-4|TRBV7-9
CASGSSNIQYF
>TRBJ2-2|TRBV7-2
CASSPRLAGGELFF
>TRBJ2-7|TRBV6-5
CASSAEFRLTYEQYF
>TRBJ2-7|TRBV2
CASSDSGGLKEQYF
>TRBJ2-3|TRBV7-2
CASTGSFGDTQYF
>TRBJ2-3|TRBV28
CASSLGLSPDTQYF
>TRBJ2-1|TRBV7-6
CASSLATSGGPDNEQFF